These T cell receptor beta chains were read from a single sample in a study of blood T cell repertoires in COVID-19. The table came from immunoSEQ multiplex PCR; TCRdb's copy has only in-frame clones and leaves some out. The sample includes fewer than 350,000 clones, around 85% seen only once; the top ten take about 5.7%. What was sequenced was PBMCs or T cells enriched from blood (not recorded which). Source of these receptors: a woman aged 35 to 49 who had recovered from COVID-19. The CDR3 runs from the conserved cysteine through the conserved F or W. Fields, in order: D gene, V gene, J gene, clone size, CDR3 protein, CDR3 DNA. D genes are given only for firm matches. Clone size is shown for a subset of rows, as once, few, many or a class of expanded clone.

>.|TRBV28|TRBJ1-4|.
CASRTFAAGHATNEKLFF
TGTGCCAGCAGGACGTTCGCGGCAGGGCATGCAACTAATGAAAAACTGTTTTTT
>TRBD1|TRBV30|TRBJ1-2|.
CAWTGQPYGYTF
TGTGCCTGGACGGGACAGCCCTATGGCTACACCTTC
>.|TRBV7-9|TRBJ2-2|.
CASSLEQWTGELFF
TGTGCCAGCAGCTTAGAACAGTGGACCGGGGAGCTGTTTTTT
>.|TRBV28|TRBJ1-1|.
CASSFMGLREAFF
TGTGCCAGCAGTTTTATGGGCTTACGCGAGGCTTTCTTT
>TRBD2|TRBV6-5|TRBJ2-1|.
CASSSPLAATYNEQFF
TGTGCCAGCAGTTCCCCACTAGCGGCGACCTACAATGAGCAGTTCTTC
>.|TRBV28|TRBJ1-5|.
CASSFPGNQPQHF
TGTGCCAGCAGTTTTCCCGGCAATCAGCCCCAGCATTTT
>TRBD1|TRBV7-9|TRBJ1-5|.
CASSLGPGGQPQHF
TGTGCCAGCAGCTTAGGACCAGGGGGTCAGCCCCAGCATTTT
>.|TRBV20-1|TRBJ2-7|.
CSASLSYSGGAREQYF
TGCAGTGCTAGTCTAAGCTATAGCGGAGGGGCGAGGGAGCAGTACTTC
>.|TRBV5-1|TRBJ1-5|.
CASSLVAGINQPQHF
TGCGCCAGCAGCTTGGTGGCAGGGATCAATCAGCCCCAGCATTTT
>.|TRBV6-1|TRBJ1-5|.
CASSEYRGNQPQHF
TGTGCCAGCAGTGAATATCGAGGGAATCAGCCCCAGCATTTT
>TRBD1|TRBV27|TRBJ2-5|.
CASSARDRGRETQYF
TGTGCCAGCAGTGCCCGAGACAGGGGGCGAGAGACCCAGTACTTC
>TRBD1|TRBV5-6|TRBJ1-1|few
CASSLAGGHQAFF
TGTGCCAGCAGCTTGGCAGGGGGGCATCAAGCTTTCTTT
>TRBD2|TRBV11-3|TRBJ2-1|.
CASSLGPSSGRPSFNEQFF
TGTGCCAGCAGCTTAGGCCCATCTAGCGGGAGGCCCAGTTTCAATGAGCAGTTCTTC
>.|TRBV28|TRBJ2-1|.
CASSFWGALYNEQFF
TGTGCCAGCAGTTTTTGGGGAGCGCTCTACAATGAGCAGTTCTTC
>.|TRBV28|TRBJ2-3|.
CASKGDTAATDTQYF
TGTGCCAGCAAGGGGGACACAGCGGCCACAGATACGCAGTATTTT
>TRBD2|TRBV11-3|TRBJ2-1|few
CASSPEGTSLDNEQFF
TGTGCCAGCAGCCCGGAGGGGACTAGCTTAGACAATGAGCAGTTCTTC
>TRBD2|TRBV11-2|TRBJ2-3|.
CASSLVGRERTDTQYF
TGTGCCAGCAGCTTGGTGGGGCGGGAGCGGACAGATACGCAGTATTTT
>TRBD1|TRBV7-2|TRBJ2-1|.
CASSQTAGRGFYNEQFF
TGTGCCAGCAGCCAAACCGCGGGCAGGGGGTTCTACAATGAGCAGTTCTTC
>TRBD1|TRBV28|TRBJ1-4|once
CASSTSGTGGLTATNEKLFF
TGTGCCAGCAGTACTTCCGGGACAGGGGGCCTGACTGCAACTAATGAAAAACTGTTTTTT
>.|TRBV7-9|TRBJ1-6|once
CASSQGIGTLHF
TGTGCCAGCAGCCAGGGGATTGGGACCCTCCACTTT
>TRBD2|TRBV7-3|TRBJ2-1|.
CASRSGSGNSGEQFF
TGTGCCAGCAGGTCCGGGAGCGGGAATTCGGGTGAGCAGTTCTTC
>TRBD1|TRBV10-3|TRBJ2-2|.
CAISEGQGGANTGELFF
TGTGCCATCAGTGAGGGACAGGGGGGCGCGAACACCGGGGAGCTGTTTTTT
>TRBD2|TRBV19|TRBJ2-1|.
CASSTPGTSGMNEQFF
TGTGCCAGTAGTACACCTGGGACTAGCGGGATGAATGAGCAGTTCTTC
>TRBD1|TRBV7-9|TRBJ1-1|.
CASSVDRIPGNTEAFF
TGTGCCAGCAGCGTGGACAGGATACCAGGGAACACTGAAGCTTTCTTT
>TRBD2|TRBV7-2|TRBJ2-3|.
CASLSGGSYTQYF
TGTGCCAGCCTAAGCGGGGGCTCCTATACGCAGTATTTT
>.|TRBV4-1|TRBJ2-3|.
CASSQVRSSRTDTQYF
TGCGCCAGCAGCCAAGTTAGGTCTAGTAGGACAGATACGCAGTATTTT
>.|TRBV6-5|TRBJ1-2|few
CASSYEPTNYGYTF
TGTGCCAGCAGTTACGAGCCTACTAACTATGGCTACACCTTC
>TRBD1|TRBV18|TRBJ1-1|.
CASSPRQGGATEAFF
TGTGCCAGCTCACCTCGACAGGGGGGAGCCACTGAAGCTTTCTTT
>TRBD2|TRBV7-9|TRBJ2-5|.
CASSLNQRGRGETQYF
TGTGCCAGCAGCTTAAATCAGCGGGGCCGGGGAGAGACCCAGTACTTC
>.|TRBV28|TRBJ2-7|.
CASSPRVPGSYEQYF
TGTGCCAGCAGTCCCCGGGTCCCTGGGTCCTACGAGCAGTACTTC
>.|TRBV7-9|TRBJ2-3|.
CASSPGWLAQDTQYF
TGTGCCAGCAGCCCCGGGTGGCTAGCGCAAGATACGCAGTATTTT
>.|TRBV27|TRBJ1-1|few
CASSAGLMNTEAFF
TGTGCCAGCAGTGCAGGGCTCATGAACACTGAAGCTTTCTTT
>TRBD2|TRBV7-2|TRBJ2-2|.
CASSSLAGVPGELFF
TGTGCCAGCAGCTCGCTAGCGGGAGTCCCCGGGGAGCTGTTTTTT
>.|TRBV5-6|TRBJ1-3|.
CASSLAGQLNTIYF
TGTGCCAGCAGCTTGGCTGGGCAGCTAAACACCATATATTTT
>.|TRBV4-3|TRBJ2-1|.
CASSQDAAGTYNEQFF
TGCGCCAGCAGCCAAGATGCGGCGGGTACTTACAATGAGCAGTTCTTC
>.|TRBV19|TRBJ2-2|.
CASSILGGRGELFF
TGTGCCAGTAGTATTCTCGGAGGTCGCGGGGAGCTGTTTTTT
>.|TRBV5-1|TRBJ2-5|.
CASSESPQETQYF
TGCGCCAGCAGCGAGAGCCCCCAAGAGACCCAGTACTTC
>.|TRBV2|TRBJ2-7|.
CASRMDSSYEQYF
TGTGCCAGCAGGATGGACAGTAGCTACGAGCAGTACTTC
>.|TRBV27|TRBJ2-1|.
CASRVAQGSSYNEQFF
TGTGCCAGCAGGGTGGCCCAGGGCAGCTCCTACAATGAGCAGTTCTTC
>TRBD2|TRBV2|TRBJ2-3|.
CASKASGARDTQYF
TGTGCCAGCAAAGCTAGCGGGGCCCGCGATACGCAGTATTTT
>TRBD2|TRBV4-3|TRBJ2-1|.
CASSQDYGRANEQFF
TGCGCCAGCAGCCAAGATTACGGGAGGGCAAATGAGCAGTTCTTC
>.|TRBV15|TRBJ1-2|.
CATSEDSIYGYTF
TGTGCCACCAGCGAGGACAGTATCTATGGCTACACCTTC
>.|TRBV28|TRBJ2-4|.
CASSTQYIQYF
TGTGCCAGCAGTACCCAGTACATTCAGTACTTC
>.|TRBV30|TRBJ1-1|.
CAWRSEANTEAFF
TGTGCCTGGAGGAGTGAAGCTAACACTGAAGCTTTCTTT
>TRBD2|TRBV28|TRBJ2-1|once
CASSSQTSGNYNEQFF
TGTGCCAGCAGTTCCCAGACTAGCGGGAACTACAATGAGCAGTTCTTC
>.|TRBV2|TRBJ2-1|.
CASNLWSVENEQFF
TGTGCCAGCAATCTCTGGTCGGTCGAGAATGAGCAGTTCTTC
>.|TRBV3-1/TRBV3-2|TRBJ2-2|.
CASSLLGSVSGELFF
TGTGCCAGCAGCCTACTAGGATCGGTTTCCGGGGAGCTGTTTTTT
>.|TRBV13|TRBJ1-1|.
CASSSPTLDTEAFF
TGTGCCAGCAGCTCCCCTACGTTGGACACTGAAGCTTTCTTT